A selection of T cell receptor beta chains follows, all from one sample in a study of T cells after yellow fever vaccination. TCRdb passed the 5' RACE reads through MiXCR, listing each CDR3 protein once. Here the sample spans just under 600,000 distinct CDR3 sequences, approximately 13% being singletons. The material sequenced was PBMCs, taken on the day of the yellow fever booster vaccination. The receptor source for this set is a man between 25 and 39 years old who received the YFV17D yellow fever vaccine. Both conserved end residues are part of each CDR3. The D gene is left open where the match is weak. Size is stated for part of the rows, as once, few or many counts, or as a class when the clone is expanded.

d_gene | j_gene | abundance | v_gene | CDR3nt | CDR3aa
TRBD1 | TRBJ2-3 | few | TRBV20-1 | TGCAGTGCTAGAGCCCTAGACAGGGGCGCTGATACGCAGTATTTT | CSARALDRGADTQYF
TRBD1 | TRBJ2-5 | NA | TRBV29-1 | TGCAGCGTACTAACAGGGGACCAAGAGACCCAGTACTTC | CSVLTGDQETQYF
NA | TRBJ2-7 | few | TRBV4-1 | TGCGCCAGCAGCCCAGCCGGAGATGGCACCTCCTACGAGCAGTACTTC | CASSPAGDGTSYEQYF
NA | TRBJ2-1 | few | TRBV24-1 | TGTGCCACCAGTCGTCAGGGCCCCTACAATGAGCAGTTCTTC | CATSRQGPYNEQFF
TRBD2 | TRBJ2-1 | many | TRBV12-3/TRBV12-4 | TGTGCCAGCAGTTTAGTAGCGGGAGCAGCAGATGAGCAGTTCTTC | CASSLVAGAADEQFF
NA | TRBJ2-7 | NA | TRBV9 | TGTGCCAGCAGCCCCTCGGACAGAGCTACTACCTACGAGCAGTACTTC | CASSPSDRATTYEQYF
NA | TRBJ2-7 | NA | TRBV7-8 | TGTGCCAGCAGCATGACAGCGCTCTACGAGCAGTACTTC | CASSMTALYEQYF
TRBD1 | TRBJ2-2 | once | TRBV5-1 | TGCTCCAGCAGCCTGGGGACAGCTAACACCGGGGAGCTGTTTTTT | CSSSLGTANTGELFF
TRBD2 | TRBJ2-1 | many | TRBV12-3/TRBV12-4 | TGTGCCAGCAGTTCTAGCGGGAGGCAGTTCTTC | CASSSSGRQFF
NA | TRBJ2-7 | NA | TRBV5-1 | TGCGCCAGCAGCCCGTTGGACTTTACCTCCTACGAGCAGTACTTC | CASSPLDFTSYEQYF
NA | TRBJ2-1 | NA | TRBV5-1 | TGCGCCAGCAGCTTGGTGGAGGGAACCTACAATGAGCAGTTCTTC | CASSLVEGTYNEQFF
NA | TRBJ1-3 | NA | TRBV10-3 | TGTGCCATCAGTGAGAGACAGGCTAGTGGAAACACCATATATTTT | CAISERQASGNTIYF
NA | TRBJ1-4 | NA | TRBV12-3/TRBV12-4 | TGTGCCAGCAGTTTAAGGGAAAAACTGTTTTTT | CASSLREKLFF
TRBD2 | TRBJ2-1 | few | TRBV7-8 | TGTGCCAGCAGCTTAAGGACTAGTTCTGAGCAGTTCTTC | CASSLRTSSEQFF
NA | TRBJ2-7 | few | TRBV29-1 | TGCAGCGTTGAAAAGGCGGCCGACGAGCAGTACTTC | CSVEKAADEQYF
TRBD1 | TRBJ2-2 | NA | TRBV5-1 | TGCGCCAGCAGCGCTGGACAGGGGGAAACCGGGGAGCTGTTTTTT | CASSAGQGETGELFF
NA | TRBJ2-5 | few | TRBV9 | TGTGCCAGCAGCGACGGCGGGGGCTTCTTCGAGACCCAGTACTTC | CASSDGGGFFETQYF
NA | TRBJ2-5 | NA | TRBV29-1 | TGCAGCGTTGATGCCTATGGACAGTTCGCGAGCCAGTACTTC | CSVDAYGQFASQYF
NA | TRBJ2-1 | few | TRBV4-3 | TGCGCCAGCAGCCAACGACGGAGCTCCTACAATGAGCAGTTCTTC | CASSQRRSSYNEQFF
NA | TRBJ2-2 | few | TRBV7-2 | TGTGCCAGCAGCTTAGAGGGGGGAATAAGGGCCGGGGAGCTGTTTTTT | CASSLEGGIRAGELFF
TRBD1 | TRBJ2-6 | NA | TRBV11-1 | TGTGCCAGCAGCTTGTATCCGAACCCAACAGGGGCCAGGTCTGGGGCCAACGTCCTGACTTTC | CASSLYPNPTGARSGANVLTF
TRBD1 | TRBJ2-5 | few | TRBV20-1 | TGCAGTGCAACGGGACAGGGGGGCCAAGAGACCCAGTACTTC | CSATGQGGQETQYF
NA | TRBJ1-1 | NA | TRBV7-8 | TGTGCCAGCGGCTCGGGGGGCCTCACCTCTGAAGCTTTCTTT | CASGSGGLTSEAFF
NA | TRBJ1-5 | NA | TRBV9 | TGTGCCAGCAGCGCCGAGGGGGGGCCGCCCCAGCATTTT | CASSAEGGPPQHF
TRBD2 | TRBJ2-7 | NA | TRBV24-1 | TGTGCCACCAGTGACCGGACTAGCGGGACCGAGCAGTACTTC | CATSDRTSGTEQYF
NA | TRBJ2-7 | few | TRBV7-2 | TGTGCCAGCAGCTTATCCCTACCTTACGAGCAGTACTTC | CASSLSLPYEQYF
TRBD1 | TRBJ2-7 | NA | TRBV3-1 | TGTGCCAGCAGCAAGGCCGGGACAGGAGACGAGCAGTACTTC | CASSKAGTGDEQYF
NA | TRBJ2-4 | few | TRBV15 | TGTGCCACCAGCAGAGATCAAGTAAACATTCAGTACTTC | CATSRDQVNIQYF
NA | TRBJ2-3 | NA | TRBV7-2 | TGTGCCAGCAGCTTAGGTTCCCAGACCACAGATACGCAGTATTTT | CASSLGSQTTDTQYF